These T cell receptor beta chains were read from a single sample in a study of tumor-infiltrating lymphocytes in primary liver carcinoma. TCRdb independently ran MiXCR on the multiplex PCR reads; one entry per CDR3 protein. Among some 190,000 distinct CDR3 sequences listed, less than 65% were seen once. Sequencing input: peripheral blood. All receptors come from a middle-aged man with primary liver carcinoma and hepatitis B virus infection. Each CDR3 is given with its conserved first and last residue. The D gene is left open where the match is weak. Expanded clones get a size class; other rows say once, few or many, or leave the size out.

v_call,clone_size,j_call,cdr3_length,d_call,cdr3_aa,cdr3_nt
TRBV5-6,-,TRBJ2-7,14,-,CASSIAGGSYEQYF,TGTGCCAGCAGCATAGCAGGAGGTAGCTACGAGCAGTACTTC
TRBV29-1,many,TRBJ2-1,13,TRBD2,CSARDYSYNEQFF,TGCAGCGCCCGGGACTATTCTTACAATGAGCAGTTCTTC
TRBV25-1,-,TRBJ1-2,12,-,CASSEQGYGYTF,TGTGCCAGCAGTGAACAGGGCTATGGCTACACCTTC
TRBV6-2/TRBV6-3,few,TRBJ2-1,16,TRBD2,CASSQVRTSVDNEQFF,TGTGCCAGCAGTCAGGTACGGACTAGCGTTGATAATGAGCAGTTCTTC
TRBV11-2,-,TRBJ2-7,18,-,CASSPISRVRGITYEQYF,TGTGCCAGCAGCCCCATCTCCCGCGTGAGGGGTATCACCTACGAGCAGTACTTC
TRBV11-2,many,TRBJ2-1,14,-,CASSLNHPYNEQFF,TGTGCCAGCAGCTTAAACCACCCCTACAATGAGCAGTTCTTC
TRBV4-2,-,TRBJ2-3,17,-,CASSLPPWDSGTDTQYF,TGTGCCAGCAGCCTTCCCCCTTGGGATAGCGGCACAGATACGCAGTATTTT
TRBV18,-,TRBJ2-7,13,-,CASSPGVSREQYF,TGTGCCAGCTCACCTGGAGTTTCTCGGGAGCAGTACTTC
TRBV11-2,-,TRBJ2-7,13,-,CVSSRPVSYEQYF,TGCGTCAGCAGTCGACCTGTCTCCTACGAGCAGTACTTC
TRBV12-3/TRBV12-4,few,TRBJ2-2,15,-,CASSFRTENTGELFF,TGTGCCAGCAGTTTTCGAACGGAGAACACCGGGGAGCTGTTTTTT
TRBV6-5,-,TRBJ1-5,13,-,CASSRGWAQPQHF,TGTGCCAGCAGTCGGGGGTGGGCTCAGCCCCAGCATTTT
TRBV25-1,once,TRBJ1-2,12,-,CASSDGPYGYTF,TGTGCCAGCAGTGATGGGCCCTATGGCTACACCTTC
TRBV11-2,-,TRBJ1-1,13,-,CASNHNSGPEAFF,TGTGCCAGCAATCACAATTCAGGGCCTGAAGCGTTCTTT
TRBV29-1,many,TRBJ2-7,13,-,CSVDANRGGEQYF,TGCAGCGTTGATGCGAACAGGGGAGGCGAGCAGTACTTC
TRBV11-2,-,TRBJ2-2,14,-,CASSRMGNTGELFF,TGTGCTAGCAGCCGCATGGGTAACACCGGGGAGCTGTTTTTT
TRBV11-2,-,TRBJ2-1,14,-,CASSSTPLLTEYFF,TGTGCCAGCAGCTCAACACCCTTACTGACTGAGTATTTCTTC
TRBV24-1,once,TRBJ1-4,14,-,CATSDGGLNEKLFF,TGTGCCACCAGTGATGGGGGGCTTAATGAGAAACTGTTTTTT
TRBV11-2,-,TRBJ2-7,13,-,CASIFLDTGEQYF,TGTGCCAGCATCTTTCTTGACACGGGCGAGCAGTACTTC
TRBV29-1,few,TRBJ1-2,11,TRBD1,CSARQGDRYTF,TGCAGCGCCCGACAGGGAGATCGCTACACCTTC
TRBV10-3,-,TRBJ1-1,15,-,CAISFFKDRSTEAFF,TGTGCCATCAGCTTTTTTAAAGACAGGAGCACTGAAGCTTTCTTT
TRBV6-5,-,TRBJ2-7,18,TRBD1,CASVSSPGGTGGFYGQYF,TGTGCCAGCGTCTCCTCCCCGGGCGGGACAGGGGGGTTTTACGGGCAGTACTTC
TRBV11-3,once,TRBJ1-1,13,-,CASNITGTTEAFF,TGTGCCAGCAACATCACAGGGACCACTGAAGCTTTCTTT
TRBV11-2,-,TRBJ2-3,12,TRBD2,CASSLTSGKEYF,TGCGCCAGCAGCCTGACTAGCGGGAAAGAATATTTT
TRBV11-2,-,TRBJ2-1,15,-,CASCVRGAPYNEQFF,TGTGCCAGCTGCGTTAGGGGGGCCCCCTACAATGAGCAGTTCTTC
TRBV28,once,TRBJ1-2,12,-,CASNQEYYGYTF,TGTGCAAGCAACCAGGAGTACTATGGCTACACCTTC
TRBV29-1,-,TRBJ2-3,19,TRBD2,CNVEDRWGIAGVGTDTQYF,TGCAACGTTGAAGATCGGTGGGGGATAGCGGGAGTTGGCACAGATACGCAGTATTTT
TRBV11-2,-,TRBJ2-3,15,-,CASTGRAGSTDTQYF,TGTGCCAGCACAGGAAGAGCGGGTTCCACAGATACGCAGTATTTT
TRBV5-1,few,TRBJ2-1,13,-,CASSSPMNNEQFF,TGCGCCAGCAGTTCCCCCATGAACAATGAGCAGTTCTTC
TRBV11-1,-,TRBJ2-3,16,-,CASSPVVGDLRVTQYF,TGTGCCAGCAGTCCCGTGGTGGGAGACCTTCGGGTTACGCAGTATTTT
TRBV6-5,-,TRBJ2-5,13,-,CVSGYRFQETQYF,TGTGTCAGCGGTTACAGGTTCCAAGAGACCCAGTACTTC
TRBV18,-,TRBJ2-7,14,-,CASSPGFSYYEQYF,TGTGCCAGCTCTCCCGGGTTCTCCTATTACGAGCAGTACTTC
TRBV4-2,few,TRBJ2-6,17,-,CASSQEGGVDFSNVLTF,TGTGCCAGCAGCCAAGAAGGGGGGGTCGATTTTTCCAACGTCCTGACTTTC
TRBV5-1,-,TRBJ2-7,14,-,CASSLERKEDEQYF,TGCGCCAGCAGCTTGGAGCGGAAGGAGGACGAGCAGTACTTC
TRBV6-5,-,TRBJ2-3,16,-,CASRPSGGTSTDTQYF,TGTGCCAGCAGGCCCTCCGGGGGGACAAGCACAGATACGCAGTATTTT
TRBV11-2,-,TRBJ2-2,16,-,CTSSPRASGISRELFF,TGTACCAGCAGCCCACGGGCGAGTGGGATATCCAGGGAGCTGTTTTTT
TRBV6-1,-,TRBJ2-3,15,TRBD1,CARSEPGTGTDTQYF,TGTGCCAGAAGTGAACCCGGGACAGGGACAGATACGCAGTATTTT
TRBV6-5,-,TRBJ1-2,15,-,CASSYRWLEGYGYTF,TGTGCCAGCAGTTACAGGTGGCTTGAAGGCTATGGCTACACCTTC
TRBV11-1,once,TRBJ2-2,14,-,CASSPTNRVGELLF,TGTGCCAGCAGCCCTACGAACAGAGTCGGGGAGCTGCTTTTT
TRBV11-2,-,TRBJ2-7,15,TRBD1,CANSNNRGLAYEQYF,TGTGCCAACAGCAACAACAGGGGGCTCGCCTACGAGCAGTACTTC
TRBV29-1,-,TRBJ2-1,14,TRBD2,CSVGTSGLVNEQFF,TGCAGCGTTGGGACTAGCGGTCTAGTGAATGAGCAGTTCTTC
TRBV4-1,-,TRBJ1-5,15,-,CASSQPPWGNQPQHF,TGCGCCAGCAGCCAACCCCCATGGGGCAATCAGCCCCAGCATTTT
TRBV6-6,few,TRBJ2-5,13,-,CASRVTSQETQYF,TGTGCCAGCAGAGTGACATCCCAAGAGACCCAGTACTTC
TRBV12-5,-,TRBJ2-7,10,-,CASGCHDQYF,TGTGCTAGTGGGTGCCACGACCAGTACTTC
TRBV5-1,-,TRBJ2-5,14,-,CASSVGQLQETQYF,TGCGCCAGCAGCGTAGGACAGCTCCAAGAGACCCAGTACTTC
TRBV12-3/TRBV12-4,-,TRBJ2-1,15,-,CASVPDRRADNEQFF,TGTGCCAGCGTACCAGATCGGAGGGCGGACAATGAGCAGTTCTTC
TRBV7-9,once,TRBJ1-1,13,-,CASNTDGNTEAFF,TGTGCCAGCAACACTGACGGGAACACTGAAGCTTTCTTT
TRBV20-1,-,TRBJ2-7,15,-,CSARVGRKPPYEQYF,TGCAGTGCTAGAGTAGGGAGGAAACCGCCCTACGAGCAGTACTTC
TRBV4-2,-,TRBJ2-2,17,TRBD2,CASSQESGGINTGELFF,TGTGCCAGCAGCCAAGAATCGGGAGGGATAAACACCGGGGAGCTGTTTTTT
TRBV10-1,few,TRBJ2-1,11,-,CASSETRSEFF,TGCGCCAGCAGTGAGACCCGCTCTGAGTTCTTC
TRBV6-2/TRBV6-3,-,TRBJ2-7,20,TRBD2,CASSYSTKGLAGDWPYEQYF,TGTGCCAGCAGTTACTCCACGAAGGGACTAGCGGGAGACTGGCCCTACGAGCAGTACTTC
TRBV10-2,many,TRBJ2-5,15,-,CASSESEVGGETQYF,TGCGCCAGCAGTGAGTCCGAAGTAGGCGGGGAGACCCAGTACTTC
TRBV6-2/TRBV6-3,-,TRBJ2-5,13,-,CVSIGQGRETQYF,TGTGTCAGCATAGGCCAGGGCCGCGAGACCCAGTACTTC
TRBV4-1,-,TRBJ2-3,15,-,CASSQVHRKTDTQYF,TGCGCCAGCAGCCAAGTCCACAGGAAAACAGATACGCAGTATTTT
TRBV11-2,-,TRBJ2-1,14,-,CVSSTAESYNEQFF,TGTGTCAGCAGCACAGCGGAGTCCTACAATGAGCAGTTCTTC
TRBV20-1,-,TRBJ2-1,14,TRBD2,CSVPGTSGDNEQFF,TGCAGTGTTCCCGGGACTAGCGGGGACAATGAGCAGTTCTTC